This entry is about one T cell receptor beta chain. Its specificity is unknown. The data originate from a study of cytomegalovirus exposure and HLA in healthy donors. Study-wide results and limits: Per published reports, the classifier diagnosed cytomegalovirus status with high specificity and sensitivity. For most subjects, TCR beta sequences were reported to predict HLA-A and HLA-B alleles with accuracy.

PCR was performed using 60 Vbeta and 13 Jbeta primers. Profiled with immunoSEQ multiplex PCR; TCRdb holds only in-frame clones, not every one. This sample has about 130,000 clones, with about 81% found just once. In germline, CDR1 is MNHEY, CDR2 SVGAGI. The CDR3 length is 14 residues. Trimming shortened V by 6 bases and J by 2 bases, and 12 bases separated the two germline ends. The J gene is TRBJ2-3, the V gene TRBV6-5; D is perhaps TRBD2 (6 bases). The source material was PBMCs. The receptor's source is a woman aged 25-40 years in good health and CMV-seronegative. The CDR3 loop is CASSPGLSTDTQYF. CDR3 sequence (DNA): TGTGCCAGCAGCCCGGGACTGTCCACAGATACGCAGTATTTT.